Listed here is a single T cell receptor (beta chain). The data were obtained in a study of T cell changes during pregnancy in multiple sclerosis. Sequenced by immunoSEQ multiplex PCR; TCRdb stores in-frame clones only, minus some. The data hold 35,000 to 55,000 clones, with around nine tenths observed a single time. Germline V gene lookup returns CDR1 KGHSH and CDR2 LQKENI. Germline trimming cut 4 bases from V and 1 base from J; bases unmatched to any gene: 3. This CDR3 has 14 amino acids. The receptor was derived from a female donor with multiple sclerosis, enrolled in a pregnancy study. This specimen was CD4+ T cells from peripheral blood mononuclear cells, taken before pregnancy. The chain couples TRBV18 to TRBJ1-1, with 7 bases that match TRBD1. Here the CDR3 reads CASSQGTANTEAFF. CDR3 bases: TGTGCCAGCTCACAAGGGACAGCGAACACTGAAGCTTTCTTT.